Here is one TCR beta chain with its context. This sample was included in a study of blood T cell repertoires in COVID-19. In the study overall: Some COVID-19 samples were acute and others convalescent; all came from the United States, Italy and Spain.

In the study's own analysis: Amplification from reference gene primers served as the basis for estimated nucleated cell counts. Profiling relied on immunoSEQ multiplex PCR, and the TCRdb table lists in-frame clones only, not all of them. From that table come the V and J calls and clone size; the DNA was used to work out D and trimming. There are approximately 53,000 clones in the sample; approximately 90% occur only once, and 22% lies in the top ten. In Seattle, patients joined the study during active infection and were tracked longitudinally. Trimming pared 4 bases from V and 4 bases from J, leaving 11 bases between. The CDR3 is 14 residues long. Germline V CDR1 and CDR2: MNHEY, SVGAGI.

The sample consisted of peripheral blood. This sequence joins TRBV6-5 and TRBJ1-5; maybe TRBD1 (6 bases). The clonotype comes from a woman of 80 years or more with COVID-19, enrolled during active disease. The CDR3 loop is CASSLTGGNQPQHF. The CDR3 bases are TGTGCCAGCAGTTTGACAGGTGGAAATCAGCCCCAGCATTTT.